The 2 T cell receptor beta chains below were found in one sample sequenced in a study of T-cell memory formation after mild COVID-19. Each CDR3 protein gets one entry after TCRdb re-called the 5' RACE reads with MiXCR. The sample records nearly 110,000 distinct CDR3 sequences, 13% to 15% being singletons. The sequenced material came from PBMCs or a T cell subset sorted from them (not recorded which). These receptors were obtained from a man between 18 and 29 years old who had mild COVID-19 (a few samples of this study predate the infection). Cell type and time point are not known.

The chain employs TRBV7-9 and TRBJ2-1, with D possibly matching TRBD2 (6 bases). Trimming removed 10 bases at V and 9 bases at J, with 19 bases between. Germline V lookup: CDR1 SEHNR, CDR2 FQNEAQ (reference sequence). The CDR3 covers 13 residues. CDR3 sequence: CATRSGERSEQFF. In nucleotides, the CDR3 is TGTGCCACCCGTAGCGGAGAGCGATCTGAGCAGTTCTTC.

The chain recombines TRBV12-3 or TRBV12-4 with TRBJ1-5; D is uncertain. The CDR3 sequence is 13 residues long. The V gene lost 6 bases and the J gene lost 9 bases, with 15 bases spanning the gap. The CDR3 spells CASSPPSMWPQHF. The CDR3 coding sequence is TGTGCCAGCAGCCCCCCCTCAATGTGGCCCCAGCATTTT.